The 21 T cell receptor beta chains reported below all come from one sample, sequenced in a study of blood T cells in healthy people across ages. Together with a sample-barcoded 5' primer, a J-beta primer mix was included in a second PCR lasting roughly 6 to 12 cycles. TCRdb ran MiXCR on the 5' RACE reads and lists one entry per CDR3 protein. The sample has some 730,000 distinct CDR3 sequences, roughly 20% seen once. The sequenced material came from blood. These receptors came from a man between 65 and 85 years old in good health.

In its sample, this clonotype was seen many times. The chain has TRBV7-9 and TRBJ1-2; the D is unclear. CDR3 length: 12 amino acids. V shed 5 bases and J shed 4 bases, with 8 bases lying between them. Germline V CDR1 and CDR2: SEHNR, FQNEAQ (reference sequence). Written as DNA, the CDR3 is TGTGCCAGCAGCCTACAAGTCTATGGCTACACCTTC. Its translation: CASSLQVYGYTF.

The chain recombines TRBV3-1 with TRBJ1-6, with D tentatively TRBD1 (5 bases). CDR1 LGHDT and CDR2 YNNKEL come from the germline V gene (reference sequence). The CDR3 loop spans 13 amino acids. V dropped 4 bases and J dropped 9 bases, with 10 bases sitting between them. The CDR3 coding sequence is TGTGCCAGCAGCCTAGAGGGGAGTTCACCCCTCCACTTT. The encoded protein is CASSLEGSSPLHF.

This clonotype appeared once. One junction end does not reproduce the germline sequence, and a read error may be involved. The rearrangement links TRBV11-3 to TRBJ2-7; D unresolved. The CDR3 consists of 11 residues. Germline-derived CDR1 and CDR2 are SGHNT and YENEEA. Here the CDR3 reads CASSLAREHFF. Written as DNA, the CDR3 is TGTGCCAGCAGCTTAGCCCGTGAGCATTTCTTC. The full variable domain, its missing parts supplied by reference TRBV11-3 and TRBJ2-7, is EAGVVQSPRYKIIEKKQPVAFWCNPISGHNTLYWYLQNLGQGPELLIRYENEEAVDDSQLPKDRFSAERLKGVDSTLKIQPAELGDSAVYLCASSLAREHFFGPGTRLTVT.

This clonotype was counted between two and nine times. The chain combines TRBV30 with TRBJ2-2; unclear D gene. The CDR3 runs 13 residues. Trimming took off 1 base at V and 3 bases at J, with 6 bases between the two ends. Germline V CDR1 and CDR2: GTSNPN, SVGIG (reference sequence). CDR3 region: CAWSGSHTGELFF. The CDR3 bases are TGTGCCTGGAGTGGCAGCCACACCGGGGAGCTGTTTTTT.

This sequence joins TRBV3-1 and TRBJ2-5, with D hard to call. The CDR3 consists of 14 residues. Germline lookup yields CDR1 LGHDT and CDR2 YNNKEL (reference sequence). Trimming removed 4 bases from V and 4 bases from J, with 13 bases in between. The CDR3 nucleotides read TGTGCCAGCAGCCGTCCCGAGGTGGGAGAGACCCAGTACTTC. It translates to CASSRPEVGETQYF.

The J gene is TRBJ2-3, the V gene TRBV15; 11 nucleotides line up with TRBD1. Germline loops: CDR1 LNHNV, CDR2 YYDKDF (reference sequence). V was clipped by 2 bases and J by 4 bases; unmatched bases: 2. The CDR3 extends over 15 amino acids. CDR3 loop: CATSRLGQGADTQYF. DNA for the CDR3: TGTGCCACCAGCAGACTGGGACAGGGGGCAGATACGCAGTATTTT.

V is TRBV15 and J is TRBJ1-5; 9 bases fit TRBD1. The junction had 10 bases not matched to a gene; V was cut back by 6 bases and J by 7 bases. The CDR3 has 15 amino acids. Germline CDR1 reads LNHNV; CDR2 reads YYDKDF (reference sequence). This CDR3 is CATSRERDRAQPQHF. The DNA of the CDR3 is TGTGCCACCAGTAGGGAGCGGGACAGGGCCCAGCCCCAGCATTTT.

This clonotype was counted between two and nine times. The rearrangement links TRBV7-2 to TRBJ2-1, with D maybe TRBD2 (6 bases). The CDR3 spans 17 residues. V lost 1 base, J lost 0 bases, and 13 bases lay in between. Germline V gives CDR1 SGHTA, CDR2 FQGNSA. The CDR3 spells CASSLVVGGRSYNEQFF. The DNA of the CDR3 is TGTGCCAGCAGCTTAGTAGTGGGAGGACGCTCCTACAATGAGCAGTTCTTC.

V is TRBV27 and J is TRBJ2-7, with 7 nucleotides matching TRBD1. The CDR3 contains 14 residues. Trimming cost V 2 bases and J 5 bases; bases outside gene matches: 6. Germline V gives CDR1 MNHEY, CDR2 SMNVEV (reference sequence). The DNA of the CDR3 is TGTGCCAGCAGTTTAGGGCTCGACAGGGACGAGCAGTACTTC. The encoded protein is CASSLGLDRDEQYF.

This CDR3 is CASSLQGRPQTQYF. In DNA, the CDR3 is TGTGCCAGCAGTTTACAGGGGCGTCCGCAGACCCAGTACTTC. The chain is built from TRBV12-3 or TRBV12-4 and TRBJ2-5; TRBD1 is a possible D gene (6 bases). This CDR3 region has 14 residues. V shed 2 bases and J shed 6 bases, with 13 bases lying between them.

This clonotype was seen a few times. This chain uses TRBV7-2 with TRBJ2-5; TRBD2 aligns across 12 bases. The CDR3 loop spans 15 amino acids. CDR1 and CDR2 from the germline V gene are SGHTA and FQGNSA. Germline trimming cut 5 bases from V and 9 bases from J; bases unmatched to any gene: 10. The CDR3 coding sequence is TGTGCCAGCAGCCAGACTAGCGGGAGCGGTCTTCCCCAGTACTTC. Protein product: CASSQTSGSGLPQYF.

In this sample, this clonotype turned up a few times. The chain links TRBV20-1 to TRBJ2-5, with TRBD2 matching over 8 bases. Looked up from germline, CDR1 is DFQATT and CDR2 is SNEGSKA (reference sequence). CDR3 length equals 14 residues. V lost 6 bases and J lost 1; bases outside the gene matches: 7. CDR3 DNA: TGCAGTGCCCAAAGCGGGAGTATCCAAGAGACCCAGTACTTC. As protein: CSAQSGSIQETQYF.

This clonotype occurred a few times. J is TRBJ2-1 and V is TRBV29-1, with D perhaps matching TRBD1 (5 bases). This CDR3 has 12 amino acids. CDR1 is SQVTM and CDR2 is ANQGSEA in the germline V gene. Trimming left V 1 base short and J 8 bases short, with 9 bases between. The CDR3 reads CSVEGRVDEQFF. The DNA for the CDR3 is TGCAGCGTTGAAGGCAGGGTCGATGAGCAGTTCTTC.

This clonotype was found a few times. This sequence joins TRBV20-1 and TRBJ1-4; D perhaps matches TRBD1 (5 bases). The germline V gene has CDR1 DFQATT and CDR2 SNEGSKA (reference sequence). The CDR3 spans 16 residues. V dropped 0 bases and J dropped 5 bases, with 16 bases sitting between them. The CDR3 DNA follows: TGCAGTGCTAGAGATCTATACGGCCAGGGAAATGAAAAACTGTTTTTT. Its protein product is CSARDLYGQGNEKLFF.

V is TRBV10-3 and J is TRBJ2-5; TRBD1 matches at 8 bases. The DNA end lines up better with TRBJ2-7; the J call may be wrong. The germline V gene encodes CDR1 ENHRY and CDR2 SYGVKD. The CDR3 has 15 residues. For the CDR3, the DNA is TGTGCCACAAGTACCGGGACAGGAGTCTCCTACGAGCAGTACTTC. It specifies CATSTGTGVSYEQYF.

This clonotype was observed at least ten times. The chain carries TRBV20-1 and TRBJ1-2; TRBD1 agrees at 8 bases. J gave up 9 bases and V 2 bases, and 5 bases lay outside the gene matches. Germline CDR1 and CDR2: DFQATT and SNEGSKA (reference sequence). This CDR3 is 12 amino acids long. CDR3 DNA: TGCAGTGCTAGACCGACAGGGGCCAGCTACACCTTC. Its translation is CSARPTGASYTF.

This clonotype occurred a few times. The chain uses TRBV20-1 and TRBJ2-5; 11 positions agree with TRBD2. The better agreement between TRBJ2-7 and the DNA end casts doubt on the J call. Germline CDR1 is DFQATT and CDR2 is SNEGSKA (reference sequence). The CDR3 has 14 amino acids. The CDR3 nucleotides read TGCAGTGTCGCCGGGACTAGCGGTAACTACGAGCAGTACTTC. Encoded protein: CSVAGTSGNYEQYF.

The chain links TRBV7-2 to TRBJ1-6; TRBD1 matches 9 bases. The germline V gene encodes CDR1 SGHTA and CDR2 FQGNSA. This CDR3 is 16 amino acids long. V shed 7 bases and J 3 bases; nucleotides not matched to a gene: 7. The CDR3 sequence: CASNPQGALYNSPLHF. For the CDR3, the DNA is TGTGCCAGCAACCCACAGGGGGCACTCTATAATTCACCCCTCCACTTT.

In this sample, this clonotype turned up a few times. CDR3: CASTLGGNNQPQHF. CDR3 nucleotides: TGTGCCAGCACCCTGGGGGGAAACAATCAGCCCCAGCATTTT. This sequence joins TRBV28 and TRBJ1-5; weak D call: TRBD1 (5 bases). Germline CDR1 and CDR2: MDHEN and SYDVKM. Trimming pared 7 bases from V and 3 bases from J, leaving 13 bases between. The CDR3 sequence is 14 residues long. Based on the CDR3 plus reference TRBV28 and TRBJ1-5, the full variable domain is DVKVTQSSRYLVKRTGEKVFLECVQDMDHENMFWYRQDPGLGLRLIYFSYDVKMKEKGDIPEGYSVSREKKERFSLILESASTNQTSMYLCASTLGGNNQPQHFGDGTRLSIL.

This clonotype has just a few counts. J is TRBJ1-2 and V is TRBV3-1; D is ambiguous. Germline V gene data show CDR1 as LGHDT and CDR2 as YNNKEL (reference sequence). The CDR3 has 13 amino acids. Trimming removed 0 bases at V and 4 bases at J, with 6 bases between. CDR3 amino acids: CASSQEPAYGYTF. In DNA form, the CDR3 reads TGTGCCAGCAGCCAAGAACCGGCCTATGGCTACACCTTC.

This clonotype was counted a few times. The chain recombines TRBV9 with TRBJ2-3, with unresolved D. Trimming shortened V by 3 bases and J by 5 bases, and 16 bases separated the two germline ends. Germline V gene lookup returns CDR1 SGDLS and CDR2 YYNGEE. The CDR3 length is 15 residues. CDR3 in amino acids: CASSGRPVSGDTQYF. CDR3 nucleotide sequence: TGTGCCAGCAGCGGAAGGCCGGTTTCTGGAGATACGCAGTATTTT.